This TCR beta chain was retrieved from a study of blood T cell repertoires in COVID-19. The wider study: Samples taken during acute and convalescent COVID-19 were collected in the United States, Italy and Spain. Nucleic acid was either cDNA or gDNA, and it came from T cells, B-cell-depleted T cells, or PBMCs.

How the authors handled the data: How many nucleated cells were present was estimated from reference gene primer amplification. Assay used: immunoSEQ multiplex PCR; TCRdb lists only in-frame clones, some missing. That table gives V, J and clone size, and the DNA gave D and trimming. The repertoire consists of fewer than 350,000 clones, with approximately 86% occurring once and the leading ten covering approximately 9.7%. The ends lost 6 bases at V and 1 base at J; junction bases unmatched: 3. In germline, CDR1 is MDHEN, CDR2 SYDVKM. The CDR3 contains 17 residues. This sequence joins TRBV28 and TRBJ2-2, with 15 bases fitting TRBD2. Sequencing was performed on peripheral blood. The TCR was taken from a man aged 35-49 years with active or convalescent COVID-19. CDR3 bases: TGTGCCAGCAGATGGACTAGCGGGAGGGAGAACACCGGGGAGCTGTTTTTT. It is translated as CASRWTSGRENTGELFF.